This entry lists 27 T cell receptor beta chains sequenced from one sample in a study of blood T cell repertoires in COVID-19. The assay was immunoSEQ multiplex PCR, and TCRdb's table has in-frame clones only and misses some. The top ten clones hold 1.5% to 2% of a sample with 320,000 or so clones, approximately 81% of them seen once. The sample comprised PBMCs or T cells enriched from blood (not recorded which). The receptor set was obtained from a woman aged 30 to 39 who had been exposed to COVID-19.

The CDR3 sequence: CASSLTGTGENSNQPQHF. For the CDR3, the DNA is TGCGCCAGCAGCCTTACGGGGACAGGGGAGAACAGCAATCAGCCCCAGCATTTT. The chain employs TRBV4-1 and TRBJ1-5, with 10 bases fitting TRBD1. This CDR3 is built from 18 residues. Germline loops: CDR1 MGHRA, CDR2 YSYEKL. Germline trimming cut 4 bases from V and 1 base from J; bases unmatched to any gene: 10.

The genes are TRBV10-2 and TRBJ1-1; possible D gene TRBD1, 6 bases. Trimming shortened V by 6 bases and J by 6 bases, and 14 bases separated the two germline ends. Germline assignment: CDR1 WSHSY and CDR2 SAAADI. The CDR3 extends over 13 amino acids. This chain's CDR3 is CASSLPQGSEAFF. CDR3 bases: TGCGCCAGCAGCTTACCACAGGGCTCTGAAGCTTTCTTT.

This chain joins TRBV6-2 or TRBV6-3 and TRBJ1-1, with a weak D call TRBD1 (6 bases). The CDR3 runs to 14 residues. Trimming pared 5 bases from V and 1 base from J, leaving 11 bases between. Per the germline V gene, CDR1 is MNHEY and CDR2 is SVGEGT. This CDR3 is CASSHYRENTEAFF. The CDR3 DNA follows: TGTGCCAGCAGTCATTACAGGGAGAACACTGAAGCTTTCTTT.

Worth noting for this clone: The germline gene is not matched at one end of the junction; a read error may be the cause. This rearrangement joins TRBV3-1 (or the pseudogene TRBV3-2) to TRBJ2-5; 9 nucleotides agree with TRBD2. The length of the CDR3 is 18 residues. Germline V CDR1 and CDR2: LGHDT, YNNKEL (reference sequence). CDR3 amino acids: CPTIPPAGGAFVGETQYF. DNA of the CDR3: TGCCCCACCATTCCCCCGGCGGGGGGGGCCTTCGTCGGGGAGACCCAGTACTTC.

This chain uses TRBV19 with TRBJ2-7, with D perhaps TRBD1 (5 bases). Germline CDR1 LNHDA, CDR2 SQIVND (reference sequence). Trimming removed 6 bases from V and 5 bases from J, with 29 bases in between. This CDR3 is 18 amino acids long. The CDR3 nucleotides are TGTGCCAGTAGCCCTTCTCCTCCCGACAGTAAGCTTCCGGACGAGCAGTACTTC. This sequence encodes CASSPSPPDSKLPDEQYF.

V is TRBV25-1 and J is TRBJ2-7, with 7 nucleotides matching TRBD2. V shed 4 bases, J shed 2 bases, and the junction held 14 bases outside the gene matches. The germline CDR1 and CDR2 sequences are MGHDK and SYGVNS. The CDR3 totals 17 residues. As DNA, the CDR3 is TGTGCCAGCAGTGCCCGCCTAGCGGACAAAGCCCCCTACGAGCAGTACTTC. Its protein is CASSARLADKAPYEQYF.

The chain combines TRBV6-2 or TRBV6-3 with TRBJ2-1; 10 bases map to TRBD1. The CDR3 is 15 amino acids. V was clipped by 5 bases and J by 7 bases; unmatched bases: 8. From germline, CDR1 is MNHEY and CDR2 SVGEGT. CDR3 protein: CASSRPGTGVNEQFF. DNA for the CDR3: TGTGCCAGCAGTAGACCAGGGACAGGGGTTAATGAGCAGTTCTTC.

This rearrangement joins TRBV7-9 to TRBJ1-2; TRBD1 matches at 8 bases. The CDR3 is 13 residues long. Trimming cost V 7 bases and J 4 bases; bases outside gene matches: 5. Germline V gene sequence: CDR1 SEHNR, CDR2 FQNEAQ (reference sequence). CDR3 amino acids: CASTGTGTYGYTF. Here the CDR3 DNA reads TGTGCCAGCACTGGGACAGGCACCTATGGCTACACCTTC. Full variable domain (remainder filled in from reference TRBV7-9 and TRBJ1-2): DTGVSQNPRHKITKRGQNVTFRCDPISEHNRLYWYRQTLGQGPEFLTYFQNEAQLEKSRLLSDRFSAERPKGSFSTLEIQRTEQGDSAMYLCASTGTGTYGYTFGSGTRLTVV.

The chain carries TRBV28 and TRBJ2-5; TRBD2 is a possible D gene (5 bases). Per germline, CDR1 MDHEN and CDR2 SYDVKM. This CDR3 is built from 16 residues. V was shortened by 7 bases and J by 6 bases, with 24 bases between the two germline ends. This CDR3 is CASTEPGSAIGKTQYF. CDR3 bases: TGTGCCAGCACTGAACCGGGTAGCGCGATAGGAAAGACCCAGTACTTC.

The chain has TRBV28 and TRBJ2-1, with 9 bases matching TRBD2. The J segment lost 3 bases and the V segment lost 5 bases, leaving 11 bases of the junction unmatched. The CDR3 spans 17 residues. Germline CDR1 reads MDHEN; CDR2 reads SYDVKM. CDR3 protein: CASSLRGLALFYNEQFF. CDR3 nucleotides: TGTGCCAGCAGTCTCCGGGGACTAGCCCTTTTCTACAATGAGCAGTTCTTC.

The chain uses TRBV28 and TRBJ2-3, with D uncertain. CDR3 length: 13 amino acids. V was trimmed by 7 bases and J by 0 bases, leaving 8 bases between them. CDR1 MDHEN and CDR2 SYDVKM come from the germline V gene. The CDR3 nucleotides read TGTGCCAGCATGGTCACTAGCACAGATACGCAGTATTTT. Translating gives CASMVTSTDTQYF.

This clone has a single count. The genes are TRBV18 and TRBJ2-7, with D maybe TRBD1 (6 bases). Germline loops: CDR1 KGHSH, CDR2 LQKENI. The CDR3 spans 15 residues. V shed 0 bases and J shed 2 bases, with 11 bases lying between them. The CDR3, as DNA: TGTGCCAGCTCACCACCCGTCCAGGGGACCTACGAGCAGTACTTC. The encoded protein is CASSPPVQGTYEQYF.

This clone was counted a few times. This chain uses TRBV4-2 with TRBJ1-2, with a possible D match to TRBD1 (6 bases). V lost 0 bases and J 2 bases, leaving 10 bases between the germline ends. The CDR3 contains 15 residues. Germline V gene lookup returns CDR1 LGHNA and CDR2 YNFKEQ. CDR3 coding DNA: TGTGCCAGCAGCCAAGAATCAGGGGTGAACTATGGCTACACCTTC. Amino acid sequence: CASSQESGVNYGYTF.

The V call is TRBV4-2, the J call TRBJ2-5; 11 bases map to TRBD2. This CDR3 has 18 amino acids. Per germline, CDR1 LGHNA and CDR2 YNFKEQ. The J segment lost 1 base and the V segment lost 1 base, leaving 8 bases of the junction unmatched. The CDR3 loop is CASSQVKFSGRAQETQYF. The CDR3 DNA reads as TGTGCCAGCAGCCAAGTCAAATTTAGCGGGAGGGCCCAAGAGACCCAGTACTTC.

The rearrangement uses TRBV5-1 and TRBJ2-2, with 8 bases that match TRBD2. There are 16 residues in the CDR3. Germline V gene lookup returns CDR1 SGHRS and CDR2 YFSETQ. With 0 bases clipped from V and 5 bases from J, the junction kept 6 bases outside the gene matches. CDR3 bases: TGCGCCAGCAGCTTGGTGGGGACTAGTCGAACCGGGGAGCTGTTTTTT. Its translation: CASSLVGTSRTGELFF.

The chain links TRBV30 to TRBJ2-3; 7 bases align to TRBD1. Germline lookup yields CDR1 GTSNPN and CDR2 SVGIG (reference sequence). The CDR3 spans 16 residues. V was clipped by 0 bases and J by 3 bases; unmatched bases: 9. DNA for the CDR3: TGTGCCTGGAGTGTCAGGGGGATGGTTTCGACAGATACGCAGTATTTT. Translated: CAWSVRGMVSTDTQYF.

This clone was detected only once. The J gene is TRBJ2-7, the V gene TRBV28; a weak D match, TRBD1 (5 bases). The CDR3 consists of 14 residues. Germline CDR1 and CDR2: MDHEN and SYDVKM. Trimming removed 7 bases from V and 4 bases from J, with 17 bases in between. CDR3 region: CASTPGHLQYEQYF. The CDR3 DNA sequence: TGTGCCAGCACGCCAGGACACCTCCAATACGAGCAGTACTTC.

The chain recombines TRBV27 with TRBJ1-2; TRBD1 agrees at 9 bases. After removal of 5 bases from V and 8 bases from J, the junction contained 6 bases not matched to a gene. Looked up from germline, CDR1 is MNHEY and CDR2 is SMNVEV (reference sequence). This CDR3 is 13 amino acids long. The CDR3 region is CASSPGTGNGYTF. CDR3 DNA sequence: TGTGCCAGCAGTCCCGGGACAGGGAACGGCTACACCTTC.

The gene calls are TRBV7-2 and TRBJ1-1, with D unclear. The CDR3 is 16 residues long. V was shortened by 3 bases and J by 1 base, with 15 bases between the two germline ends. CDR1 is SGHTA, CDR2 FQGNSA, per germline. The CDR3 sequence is CASSFGQLIPNTEAFF. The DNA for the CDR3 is TGTGCCAGCAGCTTTGGGCAGTTGATCCCGAACACTGAAGCTTTCTTT.

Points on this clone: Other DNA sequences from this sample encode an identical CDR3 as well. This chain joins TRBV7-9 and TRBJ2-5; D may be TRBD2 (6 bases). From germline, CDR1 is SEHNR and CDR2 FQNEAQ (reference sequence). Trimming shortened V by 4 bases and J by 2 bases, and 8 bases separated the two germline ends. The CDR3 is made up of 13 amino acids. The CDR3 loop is CASSSGLQETQYF. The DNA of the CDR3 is TGTGCCAGCAGCTCGGGACTTCAAGAGACCCAGTACTTC.

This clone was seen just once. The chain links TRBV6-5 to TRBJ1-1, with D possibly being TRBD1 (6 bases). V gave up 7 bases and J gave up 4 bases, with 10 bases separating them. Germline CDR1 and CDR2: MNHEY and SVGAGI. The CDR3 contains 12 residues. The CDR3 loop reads CASTGQFTEAFF. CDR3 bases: TGTGCCAGCACCGGACAGTTCACTGAAGCTTTCTTT.

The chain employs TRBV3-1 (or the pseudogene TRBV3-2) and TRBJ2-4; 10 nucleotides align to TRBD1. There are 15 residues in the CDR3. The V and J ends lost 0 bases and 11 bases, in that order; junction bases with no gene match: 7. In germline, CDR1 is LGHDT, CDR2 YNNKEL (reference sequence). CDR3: CASSQDGRTGGFQYF. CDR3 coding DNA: TGTGCCAGCAGCCAAGACGGGAGGACAGGGGGTTTTCAGTACTTC.

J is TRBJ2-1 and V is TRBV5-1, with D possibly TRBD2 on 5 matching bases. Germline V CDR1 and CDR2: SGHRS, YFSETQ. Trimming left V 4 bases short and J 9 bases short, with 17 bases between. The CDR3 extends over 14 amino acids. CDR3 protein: CASSKSDPGGEQFF. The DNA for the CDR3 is TGCGCCAGCAGCAAATCCGACCCCGGAGGTGAGCAGTTCTTC.

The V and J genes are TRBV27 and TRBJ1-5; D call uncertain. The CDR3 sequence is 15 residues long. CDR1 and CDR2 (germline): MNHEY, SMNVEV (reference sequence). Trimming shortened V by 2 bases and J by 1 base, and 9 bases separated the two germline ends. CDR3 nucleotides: TGTGCCAGCAGTTTAGCCGGGTTGAGCAATCAGCCCCAGCATTTT. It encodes CASSLAGLSNQPQHF.

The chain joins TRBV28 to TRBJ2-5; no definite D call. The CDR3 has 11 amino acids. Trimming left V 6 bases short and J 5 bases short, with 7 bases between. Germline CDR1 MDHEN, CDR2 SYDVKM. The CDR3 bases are TGTGCCAGCAGACTCTACGAGACCCAGTACTTC. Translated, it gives CASRLYETQYF.

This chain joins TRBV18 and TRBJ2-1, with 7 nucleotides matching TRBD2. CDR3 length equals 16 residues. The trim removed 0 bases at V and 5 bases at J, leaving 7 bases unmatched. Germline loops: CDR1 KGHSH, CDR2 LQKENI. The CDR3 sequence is CASSPPGGYNNNEQFF. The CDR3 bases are TGTGCCAGCTCACCACCGGGAGGGTATAACAACAATGAGCAGTTCTTC.

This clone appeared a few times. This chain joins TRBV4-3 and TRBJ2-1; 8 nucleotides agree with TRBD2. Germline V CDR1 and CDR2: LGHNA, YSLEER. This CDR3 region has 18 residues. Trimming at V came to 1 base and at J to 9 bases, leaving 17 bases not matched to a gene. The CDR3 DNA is TGCGCCAGCAGCCAAGCCCCTTCGGGAGGGGGAGACCTCAGTGAGCAGTTCTTC. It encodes CASSQAPSGGGDLSEQFF.